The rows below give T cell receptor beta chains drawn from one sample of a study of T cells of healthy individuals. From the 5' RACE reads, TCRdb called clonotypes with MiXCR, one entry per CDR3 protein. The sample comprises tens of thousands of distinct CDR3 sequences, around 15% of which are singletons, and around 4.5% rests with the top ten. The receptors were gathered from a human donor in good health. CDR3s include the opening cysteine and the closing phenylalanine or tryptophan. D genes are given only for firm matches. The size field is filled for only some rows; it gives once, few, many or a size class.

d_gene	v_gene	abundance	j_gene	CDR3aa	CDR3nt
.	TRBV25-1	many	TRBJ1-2	CASSEHLAVPGDYGYTF	TGTGCCAGCAGTGAACACCTGGCGGTCCCGGGGGACTATGGCTACACCTTC
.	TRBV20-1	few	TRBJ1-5	CSASSRNQPQHF	TGCAGTGCTAGTTCCCGCAATCAGCCCCAGCATTTT
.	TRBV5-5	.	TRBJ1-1	CASSTRNTEAFF	TGTGCCAGCAGCACCCGGAACACTGAAGCTTTCTTT
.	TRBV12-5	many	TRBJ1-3	CASGLPVTVSSGNTIYF	TGTGCTAGTGGTTTGCCCGTGACTGTAAGCTCTGGAAACACCATATATTTT
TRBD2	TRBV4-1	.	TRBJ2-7	CASSPGTRYYEQYF	TGCGCCAGCAGCCCCGGGACTAGATACTACGAGCAGTACTTC
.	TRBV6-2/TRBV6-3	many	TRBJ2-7	CASSYSLRQGQKSYEQYF	TGTGCCAGCAGTTACTCGCTCCGCCAGGGCCAAAAATCCTACGAGCAGTACTTC
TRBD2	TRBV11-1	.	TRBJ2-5	CASSQGLADLQETQYF	TGTGCCAGCAGCCAGGGACTAGCGGACCTCCAAGAGACCCAGTACTTC
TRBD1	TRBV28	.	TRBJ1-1	CASSLGQGGVLGTEAFF	TGTGCCAGCAGTTTGGGACAGGGGGGGGTTTTGGGAACTGAAGCTTTCTTT
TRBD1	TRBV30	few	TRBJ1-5	CAWSVGGQRQPQHF	TGTGCCTGGAGTGTAGGGGGCCAGCGGCAGCCCCAGCATTTT
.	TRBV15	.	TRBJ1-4	CATSRETSRGSNEKLFF	TGTGCCACCAGCAGAGAAACGAGTCGGGGGTCTAATGAAAAACTGTTTTTT
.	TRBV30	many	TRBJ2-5	CAWSVSLLAPETQYF	TGTGCCTGGAGTGTAAGCCTACTAGCCCCAGAGACCCAGTACTTC
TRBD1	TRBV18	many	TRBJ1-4	CASSPGTGSEKLFF	TGTGCCAGCTCACCCGGGACAGGCAGTGAAAAACTGTTTTTT
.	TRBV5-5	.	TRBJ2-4	CASSLVLAKNIQYF	TGTGCCAGCAGCTTGGTACTAGCCAAAAACATTCAGTACTTC
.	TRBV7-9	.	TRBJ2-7	CASSDDSYEQYF	TGTGCCAGCAGCGACGACAGTTACGAGCAGTACTTC
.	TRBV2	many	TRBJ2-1	CASSEPGSYNEQFF	TGTGCCAGCAGTGAGCCGGGCTCCTACAATGAGCAGTTCTTC
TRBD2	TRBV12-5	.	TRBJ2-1	CASGPTSGRPSYNEQFF	TGTGCTAGTGGCCCTACTAGCGGGAGGCCCTCCTACAATGAGCAGTTCTTC
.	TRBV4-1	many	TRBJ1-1	CASSQVNTGSRTEAFF	TGCGCCAGCAGCCAGGTAAACACAGGGAGTCGGACTGAAGCTTTCTTT
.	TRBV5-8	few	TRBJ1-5	CASSFFQGNQPQHF	TGTGCCAGCAGCTTTTTCCAGGGGAATCAGCCCCAGCATTTT
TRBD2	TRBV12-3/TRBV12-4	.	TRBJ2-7	CASNAGGTYEQYF	TGTGCCAGCAATGCGGGAGGAACCTACGAGCAGTACTTC
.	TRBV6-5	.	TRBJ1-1	CASSSTSRGRAEAFF	TGTGCCAGCAGTTCCACTTCCAGGGGTCGCGCTGAAGCTTTCTTT
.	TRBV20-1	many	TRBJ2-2	CSARGGAGTDNTGELFF	TGCAGTGCTAGAGGGGGGGCCGGGACAGATAACACCGGGGAGCTGTTTTTT
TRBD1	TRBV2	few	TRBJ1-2	CASSEALTGAYYGYTF	TGTGCCAGCAGTGAAGCGCTGACAGGGGCTTACTATGGCTACACCTTC
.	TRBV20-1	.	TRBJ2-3	CSARQTIGDTQYF	TGCAGTGCTAGACAGACTATTGGAGATACGCAGTATTTT
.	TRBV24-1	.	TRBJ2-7	CATSNRDEQYF	TGTGCCACCAGTAACAGGGACGAGCAGTACTTC
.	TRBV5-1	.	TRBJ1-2	CASSPGQTDGYTF	TGCGCCAGCAGCCCCGGGCAGACTGATGGCTACACCTTC
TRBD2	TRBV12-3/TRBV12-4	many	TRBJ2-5	CASSLALGVAGVETQYF	TGTGCCAGCAGTTTAGCGCTAGGGGTAGCGGGAGTGGAGACCCAGTACTTC
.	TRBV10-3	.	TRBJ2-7	CAIGVRLYEQYF	TGTGCCATCGGGGTCCGACTCTACGAGCAGTACTTC
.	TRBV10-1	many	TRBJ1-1	CASSDPGGTEAFF	TGCGCCAGCAGTGATCCCGGTGGCACTGAAGCTTTCTTT
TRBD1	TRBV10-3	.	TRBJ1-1	CATGGDTEAFF	TGTGCCACAGGGGGGGACACTGAAGCTTTCTTT
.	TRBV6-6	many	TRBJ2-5	CASSFLRRDETQYF	TGTGCCAGCAGTTTTCTACGCCGGGACGAGACCCAGTACTTC
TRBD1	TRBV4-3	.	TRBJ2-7	CASSRDLSGTGTYEQYF	TGCGCCAGCAGCCGCGATCTTTCCGGGACAGGGACGTACGAGCAGTACTTC
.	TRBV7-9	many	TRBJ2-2	CASSLPARNTGELFF	TGTGCCAGCAGCTTGCCCGCCCGGAACACCGGGGAGCTGTTTTTT
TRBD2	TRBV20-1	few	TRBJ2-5	CSASPPGLAGQETQYF	TGCAGTGCTAGCCCCCCGGGACTAGCGGGCCAAGAGACCCAGTACTTC
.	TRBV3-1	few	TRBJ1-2	CASSTGPRSGYTF	TGTGCCAGCAGCACCGGCCCCCGGAGTGGCTACACCTTC
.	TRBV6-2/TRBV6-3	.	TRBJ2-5	CASSVIRAQPEETQYF	TGTGCCAGCAGTGTTATTCGGGCTCAACCGGAGGAGACCCAGTACTTC
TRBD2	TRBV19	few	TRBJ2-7	CASTAGDSTYEQYF	TGTGCCAGTACCGCGGGAGACTCGACCTACGAGCAGTACTTC
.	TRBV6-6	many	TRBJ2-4	CASSLDASGKNIQYF	TGTGCCAGCAGTTTGGACGCTTCGGGCAAAAACATTCAGTACTTC
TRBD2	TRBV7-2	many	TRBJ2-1	CASSTSSGPYNEQFF	TGTGCCAGCAGCACCTCTAGCGGCCCCTACAATGAGCAGTTCTTC
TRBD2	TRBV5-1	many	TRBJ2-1	CASSFNSGSIYEQFF	TGCGCCAGCAGCTTCAACAGCGGGAGTATCTATGAGCAGTTCTTC
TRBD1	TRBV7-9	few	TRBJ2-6	CASSRQGRFGANVLTF	TGTGCCAGCAGCCGACAGGGGCGATTTGGGGCCAACGTCCTGACTTTC
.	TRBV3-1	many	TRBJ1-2	CASSHNSYGYTF	TGTGCCAGCAGCCATAACAGCTATGGCTACACCTTC
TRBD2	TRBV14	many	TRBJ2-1	CASSQFHPGLAGARSYNEQFF	TGTGCCAGCAGCCAATTCCATCCGGGACTAGCGGGAGCTCGGTCCTACAATGAGCAGTTCTTC
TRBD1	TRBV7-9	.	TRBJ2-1	CASSLIIGGPFIF	TGTGCCAGCAGCTTGATTATAGGGGGCCCCTTCATCTTC
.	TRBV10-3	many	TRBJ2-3	CAISVTGTDTQYF	TGTGCCATCAGTGTGACAGGCACAGATACGCAGTATTTT
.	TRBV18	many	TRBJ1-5	CASSPGVGGISNQPQHF	TGTGCCAGCTCACCAGGAGTCGGGGGGATCAGCAATCAGCCCCAGCATTTT
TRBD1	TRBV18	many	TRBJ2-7	CASSPLGQGSYEQYF	TGTGCCAGCTCACCACTCGGACAGGGATCTTACGAGCAGTACTTC
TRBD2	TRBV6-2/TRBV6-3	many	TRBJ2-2	CASRGGDETGELFF	TGTGCCAGCAGGGGGGGGGATGAGACCGGGGAGCTGTTTTTT
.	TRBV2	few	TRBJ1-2	CASTEFNYGYTF	TGTGCCAGCACGGAGTTTAACTATGGCTACACCTTC
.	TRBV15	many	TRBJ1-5	CATSRTGTQPQHF	TGTGCCACCAGCAGGACAGGAACTCAGCCCCAGCATTTT
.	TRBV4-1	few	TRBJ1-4	CASSQGPENLNEKLFF	TGCGCCAGCAGCCAAGGGCCCGAAAATCTTAATGAAAAACTGTTTTTT
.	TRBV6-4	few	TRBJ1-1	CASSDLDTVNTEAFF	TGTGCCAGCAGTGACCTAGACACAGTAAACACTGAAGCTTTCTTT